A single sample is the source of the 21 T cell receptor beta chains below, sequenced in a study of prognosis after radiotherapy for stage I lung cancer. CDR3 of TCR beta was amplified from genomic DNA via a two-round multiplex PCR. Round-one PCR had primers specific to each TRBV and TRBJ gene. MiXCR, run by TCRdb on the multiplex PCR reads, gives a single entry per CDR3 protein. The repertoire has about 16,000 distinct CDR3 sequences, around 30% of them found once; the top ten carry around 25%. Sequenced material: PBMCs, taken before or after stereotactic body radiation therapy (not recorded which). The source of these receptors is a donor of 50 years or more with non-small cell lung cancer.

This clonotype was detected only a few times. The chain recombines TRBV7-9 with TRBJ2-5; perhaps TRBD2 as D (5 bases). The CDR3 loop spans 16 amino acids. V gave up 3 bases and J gave up 9 bases, with 23 bases separating them. Germline loops: CDR1 SEHNR, CDR2 FQNEAQ (reference sequence). CDR3 DNA sequence: TGTGCCAGCAGCTTGGCAGCGGCACCATCTAGGGAGCCCCAGTACTTC. Amino acid sequence: CASSLAAAPSREPQYF.

This clonotype was counted ten times or more. The V gene is TRBV7-6, the J gene TRBJ2-1; 7 bases match TRBD2. The CDR3 covers 15 residues. The J segment lost 8 bases and the V segment lost 4 bases, leaving 11 bases of the junction unmatched. Germline-derived CDR1 and CDR2 are SGHVS and FNYEAQ. The CDR3 bases are TGTGCCAGCAGCTCACAGCGTGAGCGGGGTTATGAGCAGTTCTTC. Translation gives CASSSQRERGYEQFF. Filled out from reference TRBV7-6 and TRBJ2-1, the complete variable domain reads GAGVSQSPRYKVTKRGQDVALRCDPISGHVSLYWYRQALGQGPEFLTYFNYEAQQDKSGLPNDRFSAERPEGSISTLTIQRTEQRDSAMYRCASSSQRERGYEQFFGPGTRLTVL.

This clonotype is classed as medium-sized. The J gene is TRBJ1-2, the V gene TRBV28; D ambiguous. Trimming shortened V by 5 bases and J by 4 bases, and 8 bases separated the two germline ends. The V gene's germline CDR1 is MDHEN and CDR2 SYDVKM. The CDR3 is 12 residues long. The CDR3 DNA reads as TGTGCCAGCAGTCCGGGAAGCTATGGCTACACCTTC. This translates into CASSPGSYGYTF.

This clonotype has at least ten counts. The chain carries TRBV10-3 and TRBJ2-1, with 8 bases identical to TRBD2. This CDR3 comprises 13 residues. In germline, CDR1 is ENHRY, CDR2 SYGVKD. V lost 5 bases to trimming and J lost 4 bases; unmatched junction nucleotides: 1. CDR3 loop: CAISTGGYNEQFF. The CDR3 DNA reads TGTGCCATCAGTACGGGAGGGTACAATGAGCAGTTCTTC.

The CDR3 protein is CASSRAGGYSYNEQFF. Written as DNA, the CDR3 is TGTGCCAGCAGTCGAGCGGGAGGATATTCCTACAATGAGCAGTTCTTC. This chain uses TRBV6-1 with TRBJ2-1; 9 nucleotides match TRBD2. Germline V gene lookup returns CDR1 MNHNS and CDR2 SASEGT. The trim removed 5 bases at V and 1 base at J, leaving 6 bases unmatched. The CDR3 consists of 16 residues.

This clonotype was recorded many times. The genes are TRBV6-2 or TRBV6-3 and TRBJ2-3, with D perhaps TRBD1 or TRBD2 (6 bases each). The V end lost 2 bases, the J end lost 4 bases, and 13 bases lay between the germline ends. The CDR3 sequence is 15 residues long. Germline V gives CDR1 MNHEY, CDR2 SVGEGT. CDR3 sequence (DNA): TGTGCCAGCAGTTACAGTAAGGGGGGCGCAGATACGCAGTATTTT. Its translation is CASSYSKGGADTQYF.

This clonotype appeared many times. The chain couples TRBV3-1 to TRBJ1-2; D possibly corresponds to TRBD1 (6 bases). The germline gives CDR1 LGHDT, CDR2 YNNKEL (reference sequence). Trimming removed 3 bases from V and 6 bases from J, with 14 bases in between. CDR3 length: 14 residues. The CDR3 sequence: CASSHRTGWNGYTF. The CDR3 nucleotides are TGTGCCAGCAGCCATAGAACAGGGTGGAATGGCTACACCTTC.

As for this clonotype: This likely reflects a read error, since a far larger clone is one base away. The V call is TRBV6-4, the J call TRBJ2-1; D not certain. The germline V gene encodes CDR1 MRHNA and CDR2 SNTAGT. CDR3 length: 16 amino acids. The germline V and J ends were trimmed by 6 bases and 2 bases, with 17 bases remaining between them. The CDR3: CASRPRVLTPYNEQFF. The CDR3 nucleotides are TGTGCCAGCAGACCCCGAGTTCTTACCCCCTACAATGAGCAGTTCTTC.

In this sample, this clonotype turned up many times. This chain uses TRBV18 with TRBJ2-3, with 10 bases aligning to TRBD2. Losses at the gene ends were 2 bases for V and 4 bases for J; bases not matched to a gene: 9. From germline, CDR1 is KGHSH and CDR2 LQKENI. The CDR3 covers 17 residues. CDR3 sequence reads: CASSPTWSSGSPDTQYF. CDR3 nucleotide sequence: TGTGCCAGCTCACCAACTTGGTCTAGCGGGAGTCCAGATACGCAGTATTTT. Looking up the rest from reference TRBV18 and TRBJ2-3 gives the full variable domain: NAGVMQNPRHLVRRRGQEARLRCSPMKGHSHVYWYRQLPEEGLKFMVYLQKENIIDESGMPKERFSAEFPKEGPSILRIQQVVRGDSAAYFCASSPTWSSGSPDTQYFGPGTRLTVL.

This clonotype ranks as medium-sized (0.01 to 0.1%). The V call is TRBV24-1, the J call TRBJ2-7; 15 bases agree with TRBD2. Per the germline V gene, CDR1 is KGHDR and CDR2 is SFDVKD. CDR3 size: 16 residues. Trimming removed 4 bases from V and 2 bases from J; junction bases left unmatched: 2. In DNA, the CDR3 is TGTGCCACCAGTGAGAGGACTAGCGGGAGGGCCTACGAGCAGTACTTC. This sequence encodes CATSERTSGRAYEQYF.

Notes on this clonotype: It differs at one base from a far larger clone, so likely a read error. The J gene is TRBJ1-2, the V gene TRBV6-4; no reliable D call. The CDR3 spans 11 residues. V dropped 6 bases and J dropped 13 bases, with 15 bases sitting between them. Germline assignment: CDR1 MRHNA and CDR2 SNTAGT. Here the CDR3 reads CASRNPGHVTF. In DNA, the CDR3 is TGTGCCAGCAGAAACCCCGGCCACGTCACCTTC.

The chain employs TRBV7-9 and TRBJ2-6; D gene uncertain. Deletions cut 0 bases from V and 0 bases from J, with 6 bases between. Per the germline V gene, CDR1 is SEHNR and CDR2 is FQNEAQ (reference sequence). This CDR3 region has 16 residues. The CDR3 sequence is CASSLAVFSGANVLTF. The CDR3 DNA follows: TGTGCCAGCAGCTTAGCTGTCTTCTCTGGGGCCAACGTCCTGACTTTC.

This clonotype was recorded at least ten times. The V call is TRBV30, the J call TRBJ1-1; D is uncertain. Looked up from germline, CDR1 is GTSNPN and CDR2 is SVGIG (reference sequence). CDR3 size: 14 residues. V was trimmed by 4 bases and J by 0 bases, leaving 12 bases between them. As DNA, the CDR3 is TGTGCCTGGACCTACGACGGATTGAACACTGAAGCTTTCTTT. Its protein product is CAWTYDGLNTEAFF.

This clonotype was counted at least ten times. The chain has TRBV19 and TRBJ1-5; the D is unclear. Germline V gene data show CDR1 as LNHDA and CDR2 as SQIVND (reference sequence). This CDR3 comprises 13 residues. Between the trimmed V and J ends, which lost 2 bases and 3 bases, there was a span of 5 bases. CDR3 amino acids: CASSIQNNQPQHF. In nucleotides, the CDR3 is TGTGCCAGTAGTATACAGAACAATCAGCCCCAGCATTTT.

This clonotype has at least ten counts. CDR3 in amino acids: CASSQEASGITYEQYF. The DNA of the CDR3 is TGCGCCAGCAGCCAAGAGGCTAGCGGGATAACCTACGAGCAGTACTTC. V gene TRBV4-1 combines with J gene TRBJ2-7; TRBD2 matches at 9 bases. The germline CDR1 and CDR2 sequences are MGHRA and YSYEKL. Trimming took 0 bases from V and 2 from J; bases not matched to a gene: 5. This CDR3 comprises 16 residues.

This clonotype was detected only a few times. A read error may explain this, as a much larger clone is one base away. The conserved phenylalanine or tryptophan is not found at the CDR3 terminus, so this likely reflects a read error. The chain recombines TRBV10-2 with TRBJ1-3; tentatively, D is TRBD1 (6 bases). The CDR3 consists of 14 residues. Between the trimmed V and J ends, which lost 3 bases and 4 bases, there was a span of 10 bases. The V gene's germline CDR1 is WSHSY and CDR2 SAAADI. DNA for the CDR3: TGCGCCAGCAGTGATTCGGGGGCCGGAAACACCATATATTCT. The encoded protein is CASSDSGAGNTIYS.

This clonotype has a single count. The chain recombines TRBV2 with TRBJ2-3; maybe TRBD1 (7 bases). Trimming removed 8 bases from V and 0 bases from J, with 9 bases in between. There are 13 residues in the CDR3. Germline V gene lookup returns CDR1 SNHLY and CDR2 FYNNEI. The CDR3, as DNA: TGTGCCAGCCAGGGGGGCAGCACAGATACGCAGTATTTT. Protein: CASQGGSTDTQYF.

With regard to this clonotype: With a much larger clone just one base away, this may be a read error. The rearrangement uses TRBV6-9 and TRBJ2-2, with D perhaps matching TRBD2 (5 bases). The CDR3 consists of 14 residues. From germline, CDR1 is MNHGY and CDR2 SVAAGI. CDR3 sequence reads: CAISYGIGAGELFF. The CDR3 nucleotides are TGTGCCATCAGTTACGGGATCGGCGCCGGGGAGCTGTTTTTT.

This clonotype was detected many times. The V call is TRBV27, the J call TRBJ2-3; no clear D gene. Germline V lookup: CDR1 MNHEY, CDR2 SMNVEV (reference sequence). This CDR3 spans 15 amino acids. Trimming took 2 bases from V and 3 from J, leaving 12 bases between them. Written as DNA, the CDR3 is TGTGCCAGCAGTTTAATGCTAGATGAGACAGATACGCAGTATTTT. Translated, it gives CASSLMLDETDTQYF.

Points on this clonotype: A far larger clone is just one base off, so this is likely a read error. The V gene is TRBV7-9, the J gene TRBJ2-7, with D possibly matching TRBD2 (5 bases). Germline lookup yields CDR1 SEHNR and CDR2 FQNEAQ (reference sequence). Trimming cost V 5 bases and J 3 bases, with 14 bases left between them. The CDR3 has 14 amino acids. The CDR3 protein is CASSTPGTSYEQYF. CDR3 bases: TGTGCCAGCAGCACGCCGGGAACCAGCTACGAGCAGTACTTC.

V usage is TRBV20-1 and J usage is TRBJ1-5; perhaps TRBD1 as D (5 bases). The CDR3 is made up of 18 amino acids. The germline V gene encodes CDR1 DFQATT and CDR2 SNEGSKA (reference sequence). V lost 4 bases, J lost 0 bases, and 22 bases lay in between. The CDR3 coding sequence is TGCAGTGCTACGGCCGGGACTCCACTGCCGGGTAGCAATCAGCCCCAGCATTTT. Translating it yields CSATAGTPLPGSNQPQHF.